A selection of T cell receptor beta chains follows, all from one sample in a study of T cell repertoires in cytomegalovirus infection. Antigens for these TCRs are unknown. TCRdb used MiXCR to reprocess the reads, holding one entry per CDR3 protein. The sample holds around 100,000 distinct CDR3 sequences, roughly 39% seen once. This specimen was CD8+ T cells from cultured PBMCs, taken from culture after CMV antigen stimulation. The receptors stem from a human donor in good health (CMV status not recorded). Some clones in this sample may be carry-over from other donors' samples. Both conserved end residues are part of each CDR3. Fields, in order: J gene, D gene, clone size, V gene, CDR3 DNA, CDR3 protein. D genes are given only for firm matches. Some rows have no size entry. The others give once, few or many, or a class for an expanded clone.

TRBJ1-1 . . TRBV27 TGTGCCAGCAGCGACTTAGTCGGCTTCGAAGCTTTCTTT CASSDLVGFEAFF
TRBJ2-5 . . TRBV28 TGTGCCAGCAGGTCCCTTTACGGGGCACAAGAGACCCAGTACTTC CASRSLYGAQETQYF
TRBJ1-1 . . TRBV7-6 TGTGCCAGCAGCCCCCAGGGTAATGAAGCTTTCTTT CASSPQGNEAFF
TRBJ2-5 TRBD2 . TRBV19 TGTGCCAGTAGTAGGCCTTCTAGCGGGGGGCCTCTCCAAGAGACCCAGTACTTC CASSRPSSGGPLQETQYF
TRBJ2-7 TRBD1 . TRBV12-3/TRBV12-4 TGTGCCAGCAGCTTAGGGACAGTCGAGCAGTACTTC CASSLGTVEQYF
TRBJ1-1 . . TRBV6-5 TGTGCCAGCAGTTACTCCTGGGACGGTGAAGCTTTCTTT CASSYSWDGEAFF
TRBJ1-1 . many TRBV7-3 TGTGCCAGCAGCTTAGGGGCAGAGGGCACTGAAGCTTTCTTT CASSLGAEGTEAFF
TRBJ1-4 . . TRBV2 TGTGCCAGCAGTGCGTATTTCAGCGCAACTAATGAAAAACTGTTTTTT CASSAYFSATNEKLFF
TRBJ2-5 TRBD2 . TRBV2 TGTGCCTCGGGGGGAATCTCGGGCGAGACCCAGTACTTC CASGGISGETQYF
TRBJ2-7 TRBD2 . TRBV11-2 TGTGCCAGCAGCCTCACTAGCGGGGCTTTCTACGAGCAGTACTTC CASSLTSGAFYEQYF
TRBJ2-3 . many TRBV11-2 TGTGCCAGCAGTCGTAGGAGCACAGATACGCAGTATTTT CASSRRSTDTQYF
TRBJ1-1 . . TRBV4-1 TGCGCCAGCAGCCAAGTGCTCGGTGGCACTGAAGCTTTCTTT CASSQVLGGTEAFF
TRBJ2-3 . . TRBV7-9 TGTGCCAGCAGCCCAAGAGACAGCTCTAGCACAGATACGCAGTATTTT CASSPRDSSSTDTQYF
TRBJ2-1 . . TRBV7-9 TGTGCCAGCAGCTTAGGTATCAGCCCCGGGAATGAGCAGTTCTTC CASSLGISPGNEQFF
TRBJ2-7 TRBD1 . TRBV7-4 TGTGCCAGCAGCCCAGAGGTAGCAGGGGGCTACGAGCAGTACTTC CASSPEVAGGYEQYF
TRBJ2-7 . few TRBV5-1 TGCGCCAGCAGCTTAGTTTCCGGGTTCTCCTACGAGCAGTACTTC CASSLVSGFSYEQYF
TRBJ2-1 . . TRBV19 TGTGCCAGCAACCCGCTGAGGGGGGGTGAGCAGTTCTTC CASNPLRGGEQFF
TRBJ2-7 . . TRBV5-1 TGCGCCAGCAGCTTGGAGGCAGCCCAAGCCTCCTACGAGCAGTACTTC CASSLEAAQASYEQYF
TRBJ2-1 TRBD2 few TRBV7-6 TGTGCCAGCAGCCGCTTTGGGGGGGGCAATGAGCAGTTCTTC CASSRFGGGNEQFF
TRBJ1-6 . few TRBV5-6 TGTGCCAGCAGCTTGCGGGGTTATGGGTCACCCCTCCACTTT CASSLRGYGSPLHF
TRBJ1-1 . few TRBV2 TGTGCCAGCAGTGAAAGCGCCTTTTACGACACTGAAGCTTTCTTT CASSESAFYDTEAFF
TRBJ1-1 . . TRBV29-1 TGCAGCGTTGCAGGGACCCTAAACACTGAAGCTTTCTTT CSVAGTLNTEAFF
TRBJ2-7 . . TRBV7-8 TGTGCCAGCAGCCGCACAGCCTCTCCGCAACACCTCTACGAGCAGTACTTC CASSRTASPQHLYEQYF
TRBJ1-1 . . TRBV13 TGCGCCAGCCGTTATACAACGGGCACTGAAGCTTTCTTT CASRYTTGTEAFF
TRBJ2-2 . many TRBV19 TGTGCCAGTAGCGATACGGGACTCGCGAACACCGGGGAGCTGTTTTTT CASSDTGLANTGELFF
TRBJ2-2 TRBD2 . TRBV6-6 TGTGCCACCACTAGCGGGACAAACACCGGGGAGCTGTTTTTT CATTSGTNTGELFF
TRBJ2-3 . many TRBV7-2 TGTGCCAGCAGCTTCGCTGGAGGTGCGCAGTATTTT CASSFAGGAQYF
TRBJ1-2 TRBD1 once TRBV7-4 TGTGCCAGCAGATCCGGACAGGGACTAAACTATGGCTACACCTTC CASRSGQGLNYGYTF
TRBJ2-5 TRBD2 many TRBV12-3/TRBV12-4 TGTGCCAGCAGGGACGGACTAGCGGGGCAAGAGACCCAGTACTTC CASRDGLAGQETQYF
TRBJ2-7 . . TRBV20-1 TGCAGTGCTAGAGGAGAGGGCCTGGAAAAGATCTACGAGCAGTACTTC CSARGEGLEKIYEQYF
TRBJ1-4 . . TRBV27 TGTGCCAGCAGGCATAGGGGGGTCGGTGAAAAACTGTTTTTT CASRHRGVGEKLFF
TRBJ2-1 . many TRBV12-3/TRBV12-4 TGTGCCAGCAGTTCGCAGCCGGAGAGCTCCTACAATGAGCAGTTCTTC CASSSQPESSYNEQFF
TRBJ1-2 TRBD1 . TRBV24-1 TGTGCCACCAGTGAAACTCAGTACGGGACAGGGGCCCCCTATGGCTACACCTTC CATSETQYGTGAPYGYTF
TRBJ1-2 TRBD1 . TRBV7-3 TGTGCCAGCAGCTTAACAGGGGGCAAGGGAGGCTACACCTTC CASSLTGGKGGYTF
TRBJ1-5 . . TRBV12-5 TGTGCTAGTGCCTCCCCGAATCAGCCCCAGCATTTT CASASPNQPQHF
TRBJ2-1 . . TRBV7-4 TGTGCCAGCAGCTTTGACAGCCCCAATGAGCAGTTCTTC CASSFDSPNEQFF
TRBJ1-1 . few TRBV6-5 TGTGCCAGCAGTTTTAACAGGGAAACAGACACTGAAGCTTTCTTT CASSFNRETDTEAFF
TRBJ1-1 TRBD1 many TRBV9 TGTGCCAGCAGCGTATCAGGGGGGACGAGCGCGAACACTGAAGCTTTCTTT CASSVSGGTSANTEAFF
TRBJ2-7 . few TRBV4-1 TGCGCCAGCAGCCAATCTCCCTACGAGCAGTACTTC CASSQSPYEQYF
TRBJ1-2 . many TRBV27 TGTGCCAGCAGTTTATCAGGCCAGGGGATAGACTATGGCTACACCTTC CASSLSGQGIDYGYTF
TRBJ1-2 . few TRBV12-3/TRBV12-4 TGTGCCAGCAGTTTTTGGGGCGCCGGTGGCTACACCTTC CASSFWGAGGYTF
TRBJ2-5 TRBD2 . TRBV10-3 TGCGCCACCCGAGTGGGGGGGACCCTCCAAGAGACCCAGTACTTC CATRVGGTLQETQYF
TRBJ2-5 TRBD2 . TRBV29-1 TGCAGCGCCCGGCGGGAGGGAGAGACCCAGTACTTC CSARREGETQYF
TRBJ2-1 . . TRBV7-6 TGTGCCAGCAGCTTAGGGGGGGACGGAGTGGGCAATGAGCAGTTCTTC CASSLGGDGVGNEQFF
TRBJ1-6 . few TRBV7-6 TGTGCCAGCAGCCCTACAGGGAACAATTCACCCCTCCACTTT CASSPTGNNSPLHF
TRBJ2-1 . few TRBV6-8 TGTGCCAGCAGTTACTCGGCAGCCAGCTCCTACAATGAGCAGTTCTTC CASSYSAASSYNEQFF
TRBJ2-1 TRBD2 few TRBV14 TGTGCCAGCAGCCAAGTTAGCGGGGCCTACAATGAGCAGTTCTTC CASSQVSGAYNEQFF
TRBJ1-2 . many TRBV11-1 TGTGCCAGCAGCTTGGCCGGTGACTATGGCTACACCTTC CASSLAGDYGYTF
TRBJ1-5 . . TRBV2 TGTGCCAGCCGAGATTCGGGTAGCAATCAGCCCCAGCATTTT CASRDSGSNQPQHF
TRBJ1-1 TRBD1 . TRBV12-3/TRBV12-4 TGTGCCAGCAGCTACCCGGGACAGGGCACTGAAGCTTTCTTT CASSYPGQGTEAFF
TRBJ2-5 . . TRBV6-5 TGTGCCAGCAGTTACCTGGCCGGTCCTGGAGTCCAAGAGACCCAGTACTTC CASSYLAGPGVQETQYF
TRBJ2-7 . . TRBV12-3/TRBV12-4 TGTGCCAGCAGTCAACAGGGTCACGAGCAGTACTTC CASSQQGHEQYF
TRBJ2-3 . . TRBV7-8 TGTGCCAGCTCAGCGGGCCTGAGCACAGATACGCAGTATTTT CASSAGLSTDTQYF
TRBJ2-7 TRBD1 . TRBV28 TGTGCCAGCATTGGGGGACAGATCTCCTACGAGCAGTACTTC CASIGGQISYEQYF
TRBJ2-1 . . TRBV2 TGTGCCAGCAGTGAAGTGTATGCCAACAATGAGCAGTTCTTC CASSEVYANNEQFF
TRBJ2-7 TRBD1 few TRBV7-6 TGTGCCAGCAGCGGCCGGGGACAGGGGGGATACTTTGTTTACGAGCAGTACTTC CASSGRGQGGYFVYEQYF